This T cell receptor (beta chain) was recorded in a study of CD8 T cells in ankylosing spondylitis. Quantitative barcoded 5'-RACE was used to prepare TCR beta libraries. TCRdb analysed the 5' RACE reads with MiXCR anew, one entry per CDR3 protein. The sample lists 750,000 to 850,000 distinct CDR3 sequences, about 10% occurring once. Study results and limitations: Significant enrichment of disease-linked clones was reported in matched ankylosing spondylitis synovial fluid. Several highly homologous variants made up a TCR beta motif that seemed to typify ankylosing spondylitis blood.

Points on this clonotype: Its antigen is as yet unknown.

The CDR3 spans 17 residues. Trimming removed 10 bases from V and 1 base from J; junction bases left unmatched: 14. Germline loops: CDR1 MNHEY, CDR2 SVGEGT. Sequenced: blood, either unsorted or a sorted T cell fraction (not recorded which). The TCR sequence derives from a male donor with ankylosing spondylitis. This sequence joins TRBV6-2 or TRBV6-3 and TRBJ2-2, with 8 bases identical to TRBD1. CDR3 DNA: TGTGCCACCAGGGGGCACAGGGGCGGGCTGAACACCGGGGAGCTGTTTTTT. It yields the protein CATRGHRGGLNTGELFF.